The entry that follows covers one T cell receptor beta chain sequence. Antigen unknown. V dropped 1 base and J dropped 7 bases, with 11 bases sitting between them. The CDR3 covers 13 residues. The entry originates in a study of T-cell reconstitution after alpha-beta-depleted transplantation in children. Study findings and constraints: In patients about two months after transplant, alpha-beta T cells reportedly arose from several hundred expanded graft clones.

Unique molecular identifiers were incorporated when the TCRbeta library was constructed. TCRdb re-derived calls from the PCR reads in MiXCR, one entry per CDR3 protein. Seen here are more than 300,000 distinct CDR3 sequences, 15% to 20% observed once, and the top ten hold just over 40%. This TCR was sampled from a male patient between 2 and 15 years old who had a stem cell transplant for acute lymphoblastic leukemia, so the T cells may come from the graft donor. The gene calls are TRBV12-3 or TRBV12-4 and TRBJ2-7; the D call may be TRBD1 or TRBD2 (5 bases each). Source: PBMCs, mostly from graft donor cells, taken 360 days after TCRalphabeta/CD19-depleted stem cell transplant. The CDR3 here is CASSLGGIGEQYF. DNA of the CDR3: TGTGCCAGCAGTTTAGGGGGGATTGGTGAGCAGTACTTC.